A single sample is the source of the 27 T cell receptor beta chains below, sequenced in a study of T cell responses to AZD1222 COVID-19 vaccine. The repertoire was sequenced with immunoSEQ multiplex PCR; TCRdb's copy has only in-frame clones and lacks some. The table has over 110,000 clones, 93% seen once. The sample was peripheral blood, taken after recovery from COVID-19. Receptor source: an adult who had recovered from COVID-19.

The chain uses TRBV3-1 (or the pseudogene TRBV3-2) and TRBJ1-2, with 10 bases matching TRBD1. Trimming at V came to 1 base and at J to 8 bases, leaving 4 bases not matched to a gene. CDR1 LGHDT and CDR2 YNNKEL come from the germline V gene (reference sequence). The CDR3 is 14 amino acids. The CDR3 sequence: CASSQGQGAGGYTF. Here the CDR3 DNA reads TGTGCCAGCAGCCAAGGACAGGGGGCCGGAGGCTACACCTTC.

V and J are TRBV10-3 and TRBJ2-7, with a possible D match to TRBD1 (6 bases). Trimming cost V 2 bases and J 7 bases, with 18 bases left between them. This CDR3 spans 15 amino acids. CDR1 and CDR2 from the germline V gene are ENHRY and SYGVKD. CDR3 loop: CAISERSGEWGEQYF. The DNA of the CDR3 is TGTGCCATCAGTGAGAGGTCAGGGGAATGGGGGGAGCAGTACTTC.

V is TRBV14 and J is TRBJ2-7, with D possibly matching TRBD1 (6 bases). V dropped 4 bases and J dropped 4 bases, with 14 bases sitting between them. The CDR3 totals 14 residues. CDR1 and CDR2 from the germline V gene are SGHDN and FVKESK. The CDR3 reads CASSLAWTDYEQYF. CDR3 sequence (DNA): TGTGCCAGCAGCCTTGCTTGGACAGATTACGAGCAGTACTTC.

This clone was seen a handful of times. The chain has TRBV6-6 and TRBJ1-2, with 7 bases fitting TRBD1. CDR3 size: 14 residues. Germline assignment: CDR1 MNHNY and CDR2 SVGAGI (reference sequence). Trimming removed 6 bases from V and 4 bases from J; junction bases left unmatched: 8. CDR3 loop: CASSRTGAGYGYTF. The CDR3 DNA reads TGTGCCAGCAGCCGAACAGGGGCGGGCTATGGCTACACCTTC.

The genes are TRBV12-3 or TRBV12-4 and TRBJ1-5; D is possibly TRBD1 (6 bases). V dropped 4 bases and J dropped 6 bases, with 10 bases sitting between them. The CDR3 spans 13 residues. The CDR3 here is CASSWGGGQPQHF. CDR3 nucleotide sequence: TGTGCCAGCAGTTGGGGAGGGGGTCAGCCCCAGCATTTT.

The gene calls are TRBV28 and TRBJ2-1, with D possibly being TRBD1 (6 bases). V dropped 10 bases and J dropped 8 bases, with 18 bases sitting between them. Germline V gene data show CDR1 as MDHEN and CDR2 as SYDVKM. This CDR3 has 13 residues. CDR3 sequence: CATRLSRGHEQFF. CDR3 bases: TGTGCCACCAGACTAAGCAGGGGACATGAGCAGTTCTTC.

V gene TRBV6-5 combines with J gene TRBJ1-1; a possible D gene is TRBD1 (6 bases). CDR1 and CDR2 from the germline V gene are MNHEY and SVGAGI. V was clipped by 2 bases and J by 1 base, with 11 bases between them. The CDR3 contains 15 residues. Here the CDR3 DNA reads TGTGCCAGCAGTTACGGGGGGCTGCGGAACACTGAAGCTTTCTTT. Amino acid sequence: CASSYGGLRNTEAFF.

The chain has TRBV15 and TRBJ1-5; D remains unclear. The CDR3 loop spans 15 amino acids. V was pared by 0 bases and J by 3 bases, with 9 bases between. Germline V gives CDR1 LNHNV, CDR2 YYDKDF (reference sequence). DNA of the CDR3: TGTGCCACCAGCAGAGACCACGACCCCAATCAGCCCCAGCATTTT. This encodes CATSRDHDPNQPQHF.

This clone was seen a single time. The rearrangement joins TRBV18 to TRBJ2-1, with D possibly TRBD1 on 6 matching bases. Germline loops: CDR1 KGHSH, CDR2 LQKENI. V was trimmed by 2 bases and J by 8 bases, leaving 22 bases between them. The length of the CDR3 is 17 residues. The CDR3 DNA is TGTGCCAGCTCACCATCGGCAGGGGATTCCCTAATGGATGAGCAGTTCTTC. Protein: CASSPSAGDSLMDEQFF.

This chain joins TRBV11-2 and TRBJ2-7, with D hard to call. V was clipped by 4 bases and J by 9 bases, with 10 bases between them. The germline V gene has CDR1 SGHAT and CDR2 FQNNGV. The CDR3 totals 11 residues. The CDR3 nucleotides read TGTGCCAGCAGCTCATTATTGGGGCAGTACTTC. Translated, it gives CASSSLLGQYF.

The V gene is TRBV29-1, the J gene TRBJ1-4; D is perhaps TRBD1 (6 bases). This CDR3 is 13 amino acids long. Germline CDR1 is SQVTM and CDR2 is ANQGSEA. The germline V and J ends were trimmed by 6 bases and 4 bases, with 12 bases remaining between them. CDR3 amino acids: CSVRQVVNEKLFF. The CDR3 nucleotides read TGCAGCGTACGACAGGTTGTTAATGAAAAACTGTTTTTT. Variable domain in full (rest from reference TRBV29-1 and TRBJ1-4): SAVISQKPSRDICQRGTSLTIQCQVDSQVTMMFWYRQQPGQSLTLIATANQGSEATYESGFVIDKFPISRPNLTFSTLTVSNMSPEDSSIYLCSVRQVVNEKLFFGSGTQLSVL.

Regarding this clone: A read error may explain this, as a much larger clone is one base away. This sequence joins TRBV6-1 and TRBJ2-7, with D possibly matching TRBD2 (6 bases). The germline CDR1 and CDR2 sequences are MNHNS and SASEGT. The CDR3 extends over 15 amino acids. CDR3 DNA: TGTGTCAGCAGTGAAGCAGGGACTGTGCCTGACGAGCAGTACTTC. It encodes CVSSEAGTVPDEQYF.

The chain employs TRBV28 and TRBJ2-2, with D perhaps matching TRBD1 (8 bases). The length of the CDR3 is 17 residues. Germline V gene sequence: CDR1 MDHEN, CDR2 SYDVKM. Trimming cost V 7 bases and J 5 bases, with 23 bases left between them. The DNA for the CDR3 is TGTGCCAGCAAGCGGGATCGGGGACAGGCGGGTACCGGGGAGCTGTTTTTT. It translates to CASKRDRGQAGTGELFF.

This clone was detected only once. The chain recombines TRBV6-5 with TRBJ1-5; perhaps TRBD1 as D (5 bases). Looked up from germline, CDR1 is MNHEY and CDR2 is SVGAGI. The CDR3 sequence is 14 residues long. V was trimmed by 6 bases and J by 1 base, leaving 10 bases between them. CDR3 nucleotide sequence: TGTGCCAGCAGGAGGGGAGCGAGCAATCAGCCCCAGCATTTT. It codes for CASRRGASNQPQHF.

The rearrangement joins TRBV6-5 to TRBJ1-2; D remains unclear. The V and J ends lost 7 bases and 4 bases respectively, with 13 bases between them. Germline loops: CDR1 MNHEY, CDR2 SVGAGI. The CDR3 has 13 residues. The CDR3, as DNA: TGTGCCAGCACCGAGGCGGAGTTCTATGGCTACACCTTC. It yields the protein CASTEAEFYGYTF.

V is TRBV7-9 and J is TRBJ2-7, with D perhaps TRBD1 (6 bases). Germline V gives CDR1 SEHNR, CDR2 FQNEAQ (reference sequence). V dropped 5 bases and J dropped 2 bases, with 13 bases sitting between them. The CDR3 loop spans 14 amino acids. The CDR3 DNA reads TGTGCCAGCAGCATTCCCAGGGGACCCTACGAGCAGTACTTC. Translation: CASSIPRGPYEQYF.

V usage is TRBV28 and J usage is TRBJ1-4; 11 bases line up with TRBD1. This CDR3 contains 18 residues. J lost 6 bases, V lost 4 bases, and 13 bases had no gene match. In germline, CDR1 is MDHEN, CDR2 SYDVKM. CDR3 amino acids: CASSSDPGQGDLYEKLFF. As DNA, the CDR3 is TGTGCCAGCAGTTCAGACCCGGGACAGGGGGATTTGTATGAAAAACTGTTTTTT. The full variable domain, rest sourced from reference TRBV28 and TRBJ1-4, is DVKVTQSSRYLVKRTGEKVFLECVQDMDHENMFWYRQDPGLGLRLIYFSYDVKMKEKGDIPEGYSVSREKKERFSLILESASTNQTSMYLCASSSDPGQGDLYEKLFFGSGTQLSVL.

This clone was seen just once. The chain has TRBV7-9 and TRBJ2-5, with D maybe TRBD1 (5 bases). In germline, CDR1 is SEHNR, CDR2 FQNEAQ (reference sequence). The CDR3 is 14 residues long. V dropped 6 bases and J dropped 0 bases, with 11 bases sitting between them. Here the CDR3 DNA reads TGTGCCAGCAGATCCCAGGGATACCAAGAGACCCAGTACTTC. Its protein product is CASRSQGYQETQYF.

A note on this clone: Sequence at one end of the junction differs from germline and may be a read error. The rearrangement joins TRBV28 to TRBJ1-2, with 9 bases aligning to TRBD1. Germline V gene sequence: CDR1 MDHEN, CDR2 SYDVKM. This CDR3 is built from 12 residues. Here the CDR3 DNA reads TGTGCCAGCAGTTTCGGGGACAGGGCCCCGTGGTTC. Its translation is CASSFGDRAPWF.

J is TRBJ2-7 and V is TRBV5-1; 7 bases match TRBD1. The CDR3 is 14 amino acids. Germline CDR1 reads SGHRS; CDR2 reads YFSETQ. V dropped 3 bases and J dropped 1; count of bases not matched to a gene: 4. The CDR3 here is CASSSSGQSYEQYF. As DNA, the CDR3 is TGCGCCAGCAGCTCCTCGGGACAGTCCTACGAGCAGTACTTC. The full variable domain, completed using reference TRBV5-1 and TRBJ2-7, is KAGVTQTPRYLIKTRGQQVTLSCSPISGHRSVSWYQQTPGQGLQFLFEYFSETQRNKGNFPGRFSGRQFSNSRSEMNVSTLELGDSALYLCASSSSGQSYEQYFGPGTRLTVT.

The rearrangement links TRBV20-1 to TRBJ1-1; unclear D gene. Germline CDR1 and CDR2: DFQATT and SNEGSKA (reference sequence). This CDR3 comprises 10 residues. CDR3 residues: CIPSGTEAFF. CDR3 DNA: TGCATCCCCTCGGGGACTGAAGCTTTCTTT.

DNA for the CDR3: TGTGCCTGGTCCGGGACAAAAAGAGCTAACTATGGCTACACCTTC. This codes for CAWSGTKRANYGYTF. The chain recombines TRBV30 with TRBJ1-2; TRBD1 is a possible D gene (6 bases). Trimming took 5 bases from V and 0 from J, leaving 16 bases between them. Per the germline V gene, CDR1 is GTSNPN and CDR2 is SVGIG (reference sequence). The CDR3 totals 15 residues. The full variable domain, completed using reference TRBV30 and TRBJ1-2, is SQTIHQWPATLVQPVGSPLSLECTVEGTSNPNLYWYRQAAGRGLQLLFYSVGIGQISSEVPQNLSASRPQDRQFILSSKKLLLSDSGFYLCAWSGTKRANYGYTFGSGTRLTVV.

A word on this clone: An end of the junction differs from the germline gene, which may be a read error. The rearrangement links TRBV6-5 to TRBJ2-2; D gene ambiguous. Germline values: CDR1 MNHEY, CDR2 SVGAGI. The CDR3 spans 14 residues. Here the CDR3 reads CASSAMTDTGELFF. The CDR3 nucleotides read TGTGCCAGCAGCGCAATGACCGACACTGGGGAGCTGTTTTTT.

This clone was seen a single time. The chain couples TRBV2 to TRBJ2-1; D gene uncertain. CDR1 is SNHLY and CDR2 is FYNNEI in the germline V gene. The germline V and J ends were trimmed by 6 bases and 3 bases, with 12 bases remaining between them. The CDR3 runs to 14 residues. The DNA for the CDR3 is TGTGCCAGCAGCAAGGACGGAAACTACAATGAGCAGTTCTTC. It encodes CASSKDGNYNEQFF.

This clone is medium-sized within its sample. Additional DNA sequences in this sample encode the identical CDR3. The V gene is TRBV9, the J gene TRBJ2-2; D call uncertain. The CDR3 runs 12 residues. V lost 2 bases, J lost 4 bases, and 3 bases lay in between. CDR1 SGDLS and CDR2 YYNGEE come from the germline V gene. CDR3 protein: CASSVRTGELFF. Written as DNA, the CDR3 is TGTGCCAGCAGCGTTCGCACCGGGGAGCTGTTTTTT. The full variable domain, its missing parts supplied by reference TRBV9 and TRBJ2-2, is DSGVTQTPKHLITATGQRVTLRCSPRSGDLSVYWYQQSLDQGLQFLIQYYNGEERAKGNILERFSAQQFPDLHSELNLSSLELGDSALYFCASSVRTGELFFGEGSRLTVL.

The chain employs TRBV3-1 (or the pseudogene TRBV3-2) and TRBJ1-2; TRBD1 aligns across 11 bases. Germline-derived CDR1 and CDR2 are LGHDT and YNNKEL (reference sequence). The J segment lost 4 bases and the V segment lost 8 bases, leaving 6 bases of the junction unmatched. The CDR3 extends over 14 amino acids. CDR3 residues: CASSSGTGGYGYTF. As DNA, the CDR3 is TGTGCCAGCTCCTCCGGGACAGGGGGCTATGGCTACACCTTC.

This clone came up a few times. The V and J genes are TRBV2 and TRBJ1-6; 7 positions agree with TRBD1. V dropped 5 bases and J dropped 7; count of bases not matched to a gene: 5. This CDR3 region has 14 residues. Germline V gene data show CDR1 as SNHLY and CDR2 as FYNNEI. The chain's CDR3 is CASSRDSTNSPLHF. The DNA for the CDR3 is TGTGCCAGCAGTCGGGACAGCACAAATTCACCCCTCCACTTT.